The clone carrying this T cell receptor beta chain was seen at least ten times. The antigen remains unidentified. This entry belongs to a study of identical twins. Study-wide results and limits: Models underestimated how often monozygotic twins shared out-of-frame TCR alpha.

V was clipped by 8 bases and J by 0 bases, with 8 bases between them. The CDR3 spans 12 residues. Using its own MiXCR run on the 5' RACE reads, TCRdb lists one record per CDR3 protein. The data hold just over 500,000 distinct CDR3 sequences, with 22% observed a single time. These records were also assigned to another study, of T cells expressing NK-cell markers. Per that paper: Sorted T-cell subsets CD3+CD56+NKG2C+, CD3+CD56+NKG2C- and CD3+CD56-NKG2C+ were TCR beta-sequenced. Sequenced donors, eight in total, included seven who were HCMV-seropositive and one who was seronegative. A few donors showed these clonotypes also leading the CD3+CD56-NKG2C+ fraction.

The chain links TRBV12-3 or TRBV12-4 to TRBJ2-7; a possible D gene is TRBD2 (6 bases). Specimen: CD4+ T cells sorted from blood. This clonotype was obtained from a woman under 30 in good health. CDR3 nucleotides: TGTGCCAGCGGGGGGAGCTCCTACGAGCAGTACTTC. Its translation is CASGGSSYEQYF.